This T cell receptor (beta chain) was sequenced during a study of blood T cell repertoires in COVID-19. Study background: From T cells, B-cell-depleted T cells, or PBMCs came the material, which was cDNA or gDNA.

This clone has just a few counts. Authors' analysis steps: Nucleated cell counts were estimated from reference gene primer amplification. The assay was immunoSEQ multiplex PCR, and TCRdb's table has in-frame clones only and misses some. V and J calls and clone size follow that table, whereas D and trimming were derived from the DNA. The sample consists of roughly 500,000 clones, 70% to 90% of them appearing once. V gave up 3 bases and J gave up 1 base; unmatched junction bases: 3. Germline CDR1 and CDR2: MNHNS and SASEGT. The CDR3 sequence is 15 residues long. Sequencing input: peripheral blood. This clonotype was sampled from a human donor in a cohort sampled during active COVID-19. The gene calls are TRBV6-1 and TRBJ1-5; 7 positions agree with TRBD1. The CDR3 coding sequence is TGTGCCAGCAGTGACAACAGGGGAAGCAATCAGCCCCAGCATTTT. Residues: CASSDNRGSNQPQHF.